This T cell receptor beta chain was captured in a study of blood T cell repertoires in COVID-19. Across the whole study: There were acute and convalescent COVID-19 samples, and they came from the United States, Italy and Spain. In each case, the material was cDNA or gDNA derived from T cells, B-cell-depleted T cells, or PBMCs.

Enrollees, roughly 18 to 89 years old, lived in some 24 US areas. The recovered donors of Cohort 3 showed two negative PCRs, clearance, or symptom resolution. Sequencing used immunoSEQ multiplex PCR; TCRdb keeps in-frame clones, though not all of them. The sample holds approximately 220,000 clones, 88% seen once. Per germline, CDR1 MGHRA and CDR2 YSYEKL. There are 16 residues in the CDR3. Trimming removed 0 bases from V and 1 base from J, with 13 bases in between. V is TRBV4-1 and J is TRBJ2-7; tentative D call: TRBD1 (6 bases). The sample was PBMCs or T cells enriched from blood (not recorded which). The TCR was taken from a woman aged 30 to 39 who had recovered from COVID-19. CDR3 DNA: TGCGCCAGCAGCCAAGATAGGACAGCCTTTTCCTACGAGCAGTACTTC. Translated: CASSQDRTAFSYEQYF.